This T cell receptor beta chain was recorded in a study of Ad26.COV2.S vaccination and SARS-CoV-2 variants (dated by TCRdb to the early 2020s). About the study as a whole: Donors in the vaccine arm were drawn from COV1001, a phase I-IIa trial of Ad26.COV2.S in healthy adults that was multicentre, randomized, double-blind and placebo-controlled. Ad26.COV2.S was given intramuscularly at 5x10^10 or 1x10^11 viral particles, as a single shot or as two shots 56 days apart. TCRbeta repertoire sequencing was used to assess the specificity and breadth of SARS-CoV-2-reactive T cell receptors after Ad26.COV2.S vaccination. A total of 32 samples were included in the TCR-sequenced set, comprising roughly 19 Ad26.COV2.S vaccine recipients, 5 placebo recipients and 8 SARS-CoV-2 convalescent individuals. Trial participants were randomized into five groups of five, in which low-dose or high-dose Ad26.COV2.S was given once or twice, or placebo was given on both occasions. Blinding of investigators to trial group allocation was maintained during experiments and outcome assessment.

The treatment or condition label for this specimen denotes: about 20 received Ad26.COV2.S at low or high dose, single or two shots; about 5 received placebo; per-sample allocation not given. Repertoires of vaccine and placebo recipients were sequenced from samples taken on day 63 after the first injection. Cohort 1b enrolled around 24 adults aged 18-55 years at a single site in Boston, USA, between 29 July and 7 August 2020. Ad26.COV2.S was a replication-incompetent adenovirus type 26 vector that expressed a prefusion-stabilized SARS-CoV-2 spike protein derived from the original Wuhan strain. CDR1 and CDR2 are drawn from the germline V gene: MGHRA, YSYEKL. The CDR3 sequence holds 16 residues, the cysteine and phenylalanine included. The entry retains the CDR3 DNA only, 48 bases that are in frame from base 1. Trimming takes 3 bases from V and 1 base from J, and the germline ends sit 13 bases apart.

Comments on this clone: Its antigen specificity is not known. Nothing much larger sits one base from this clone, and base qualities are not available.

The study at large found these results: The study lacked the statistical power to compare responses across vaccine doses or regimens. Ad26.COV2.S recipients had higher spike-specific TCR breadth than placebo recipients (P = 0.0014). It was noted by the authors that total T cell responses may have been underestimated by the TCR breadth and depth analyses. Vaccine and placebo recipients had similar non-spike TCR breadth, a finding consistent with the vaccine containing only spike. Substantial breadth of spike-specific CD8+ and CD4+ T cell responses was reported after vaccination.

The immunoSEQ Assay was the method used to sequence TCRbeta CDR3 regions. After extraction, genomic DNA underwent amplification by bias-controlled multiplex PCR, followed by high-throughput sequencing. Per the original workflow: To quantify the absolute abundance of each unique TCRbeta CDR3 region, sequences were collapsed and filtered. T cell fraction was estimated by normalizing TCRbeta template counts to usable DNA, with usable DNA measured through amplification of reference genes found in all nucleated cells. Repertoire TCRs were annotated as SARS-CoV-2-specific when V gene, CDR3 amino acid sequence and J gene were exactly matched to a known reactive TCR set. The reference SARS-CoV-2 TCR set came from MIRA and was filtered for enrichment in COVID-19-positive ImmuneCODE repertoires, removing public or cross-reactive TCRs. Using the MIRA antigens, annotated TCRs were further analysed by specific ORF or by position within an ORF. Depth was the summed frequency of annotated unique rearrangements, while breadth was defined as annotated unique rearrangements over total unique productive rearrangements. TCR breadth was compared between groups using two-sided Wilcoxon rank-sum tests. TCRdb carries this immuneACCESS record with in-frame sequences only. Its versions omit some clonotypes, under half of them owing to an unresolved V gene in the studies checked, with the rest unexplained. The D gene and trimming were derived from the DNA, and the V and J assignments and clone size from that table. This sample gives about 420,000 clones in total; over 75% of them show up just once. Around 3.6% of the sample lies in the top ten.

The sample was peripheral blood, taken in a trial of Ad26.COV2.S vaccine versus placebo. The chain links TRBV4-1 with TRBJ2-1; a tentative D call is TRBD1 (6 bases match). The sequence derives from a person between 18 and 59 years old who received the Ad26.COV2.S COVID-19 vaccine or a placebo. In nucleotides, the sequence is TGCGCCAGCAGCCAGAGCCTAGGGGGTTCCTACAATGAGCAGTTCTTC. Its protein is CASSQSLGGSYNEQFF.